Given below is one TCR beta chain in context. Its antigen is still unknown. Libraries were prepared by immunoSEQ multiplex PCR; TCRdb keeps only in-frame clonotypes and omits some of them. The sample lists roughly 660,000 clones; 80% to 95% were seen once. The sample originates from a study of shared clonotypes between healthy human individuals. The study's findings and limits: It was observed that roughly 5.1% of naive CD4 clonotypes were shared across a handful of donors. Sorted-subset samples were not fully sequenced, rarefaction indicated. The small donor group covered limited genetic and exposure diversity. Richness estimates generally favored naive over memory subsets.

Trimming cost V 0 bases and J 0 bases, with 4 bases left between them. Germline V gives CDR1 SGDLS, CDR2 YYNGEE. CDR3 length: 13 residues. V and J are TRBV9 and TRBJ2-7; D gene ambiguous. This receptor was obtained from a young man in good health. Some clones in this sample may be carry-over from other donors' samples. The sample comprised memory CD8+ T cells from PBMCs. The subset here: CD45RO+ cells pooled with CCR7-negative TemRA cells. Here the CDR3 DNA reads TGTGCCAGCAGCGTAGGCAACTCCTACGAGCAGTACTTC. It is translated as CASSVGNSYEQYF. The complete variable domain, with remaining parts taken from reference TRBV9 and TRBJ2-7, reads DSGVTQTPKHLITATGQRVTLRCSPRSGDLSVYWYQQSLDQGLQFLIQYYNGEERAKGNILERFSAQQFPDLHSELNLSSLELGDSALYFCASSVGNSYEQYFGPGTRLTVT.